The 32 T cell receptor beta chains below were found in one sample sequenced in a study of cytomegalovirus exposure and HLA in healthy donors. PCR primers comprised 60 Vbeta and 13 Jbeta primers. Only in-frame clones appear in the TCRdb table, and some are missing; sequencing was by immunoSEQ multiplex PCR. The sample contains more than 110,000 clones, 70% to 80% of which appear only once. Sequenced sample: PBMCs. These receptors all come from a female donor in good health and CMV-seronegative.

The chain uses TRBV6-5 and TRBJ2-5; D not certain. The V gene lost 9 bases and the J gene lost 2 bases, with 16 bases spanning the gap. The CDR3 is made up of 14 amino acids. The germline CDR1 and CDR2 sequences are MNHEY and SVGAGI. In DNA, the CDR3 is TGTGCCAGTTCTAGTTTTGTCAATCAAGAGACCCAGTACTTC. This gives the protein CASSSFVNQETQYF.

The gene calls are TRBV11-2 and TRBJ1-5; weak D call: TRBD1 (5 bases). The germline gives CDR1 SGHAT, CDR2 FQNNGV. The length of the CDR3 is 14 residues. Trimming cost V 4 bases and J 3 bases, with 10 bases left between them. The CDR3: CASSSDTFNQPQHF. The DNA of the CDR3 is TGTGCCAGCAGCTCGGACACCTTCAATCAGCCCCAGCATTTT.

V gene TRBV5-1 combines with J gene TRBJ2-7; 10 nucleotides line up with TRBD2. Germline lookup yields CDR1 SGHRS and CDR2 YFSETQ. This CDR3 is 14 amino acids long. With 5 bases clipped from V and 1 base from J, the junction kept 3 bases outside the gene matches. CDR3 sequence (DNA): TGCGCCAGCAGTTCTAGCGGGAGTTCCTACGAGCAGTACTTC. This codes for CASSSSGSSYEQYF.

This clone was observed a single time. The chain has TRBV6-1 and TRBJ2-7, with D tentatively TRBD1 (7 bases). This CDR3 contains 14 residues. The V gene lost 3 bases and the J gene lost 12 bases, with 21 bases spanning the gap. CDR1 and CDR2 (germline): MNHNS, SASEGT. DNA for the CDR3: TGTGCCAGCAGTGATTGGGACAGCAGAGGAGGGCGGTACTTC. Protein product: CASSDWDSRGGRYF.

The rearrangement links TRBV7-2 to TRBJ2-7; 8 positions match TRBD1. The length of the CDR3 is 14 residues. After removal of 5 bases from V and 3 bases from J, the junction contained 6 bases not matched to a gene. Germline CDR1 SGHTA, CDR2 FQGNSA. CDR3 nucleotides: TGTGCCAGCAGCACAGACAGGGGATTCTACGAGCAGTACTTC. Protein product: CASSTDRGFYEQYF.

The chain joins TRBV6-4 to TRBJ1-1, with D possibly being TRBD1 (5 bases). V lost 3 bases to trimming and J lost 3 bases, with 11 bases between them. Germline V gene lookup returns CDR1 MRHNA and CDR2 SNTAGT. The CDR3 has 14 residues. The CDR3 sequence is CASSEFGGDTEAFF. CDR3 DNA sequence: TGTGCCAGCAGTGAATTTGGGGGGGACACTGAAGCTTTCTTT.

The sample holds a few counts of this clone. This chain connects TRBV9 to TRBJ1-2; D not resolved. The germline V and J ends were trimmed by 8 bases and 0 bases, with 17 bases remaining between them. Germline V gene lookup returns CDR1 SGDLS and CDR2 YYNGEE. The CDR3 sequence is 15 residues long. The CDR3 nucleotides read TGTGCCAGTCGGACCATGGGAGTAGCTAACTATGGCTACACCTTC. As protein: CASRTMGVANYGYTF.

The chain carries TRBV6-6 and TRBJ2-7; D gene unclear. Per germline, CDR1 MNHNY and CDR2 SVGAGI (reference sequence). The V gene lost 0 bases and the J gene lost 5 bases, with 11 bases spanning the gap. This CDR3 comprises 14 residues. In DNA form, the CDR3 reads TGTGCCAGCAGTTACTCGAAGCCCCTTCACGAGCAGTACTTC. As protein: CASSYSKPLHEQYF.

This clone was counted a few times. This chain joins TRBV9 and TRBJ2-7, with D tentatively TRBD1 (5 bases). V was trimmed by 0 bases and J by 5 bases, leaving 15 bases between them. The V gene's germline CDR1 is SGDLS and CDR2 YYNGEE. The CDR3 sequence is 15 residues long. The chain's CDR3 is CASSVADSGSDEQYF. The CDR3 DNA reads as TGTGCCAGCAGCGTAGCCGACAGTGGTTCGGACGAGCAGTACTTC.

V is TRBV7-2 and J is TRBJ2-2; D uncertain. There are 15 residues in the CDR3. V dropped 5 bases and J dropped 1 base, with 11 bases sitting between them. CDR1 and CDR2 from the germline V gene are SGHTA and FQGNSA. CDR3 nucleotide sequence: TGTGCCAGCAGCCCCGGGTCTTGGAACACCGGGGAGCTGTTTTTT. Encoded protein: CASSPGSWNTGELFF.

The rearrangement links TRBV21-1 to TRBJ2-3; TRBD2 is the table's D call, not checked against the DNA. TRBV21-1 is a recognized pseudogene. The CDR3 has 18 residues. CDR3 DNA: TGTGCCAGCAGCAAAGATGAAGGGGAACTAGCCGACACAGATACGCAGTATTTT. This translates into CASSKDEGELADTDTQYF.

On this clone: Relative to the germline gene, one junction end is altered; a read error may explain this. The CDR3 nucleotides are TGTGCCAGCAGCTGGGACAGGGGGCAGGGACTAGCGGGAGATAATATCTTC. Its protein product is CASSWDRGQGLAGDNIF. The V call is TRBV5-4, the J call TRBJ2-1; 14 bases match TRBD2. This CDR3 region has 17 residues. Per germline, CDR1 SGHNT and CDR2 YYREEE (reference sequence).

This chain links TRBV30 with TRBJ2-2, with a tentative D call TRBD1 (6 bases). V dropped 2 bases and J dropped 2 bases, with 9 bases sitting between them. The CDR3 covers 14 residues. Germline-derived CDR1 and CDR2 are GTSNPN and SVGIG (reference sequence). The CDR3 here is CAWSWDTNTGELFF. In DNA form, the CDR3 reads TGTGCCTGGAGTTGGGACACAAACACCGGGGAGCTGTTTTTT.

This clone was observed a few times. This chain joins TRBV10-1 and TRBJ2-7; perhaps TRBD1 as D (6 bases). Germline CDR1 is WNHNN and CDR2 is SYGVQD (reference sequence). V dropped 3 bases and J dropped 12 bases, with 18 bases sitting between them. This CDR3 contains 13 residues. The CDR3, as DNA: TGCGCCAGCAGTGATCAGCCACAGGGTTCGCGGTACTTC. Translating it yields CASSDQPQGSRYF.

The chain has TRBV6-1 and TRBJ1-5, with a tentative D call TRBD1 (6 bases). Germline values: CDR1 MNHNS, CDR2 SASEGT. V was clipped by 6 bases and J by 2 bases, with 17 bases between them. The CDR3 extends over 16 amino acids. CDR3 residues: CASREISGQRNQPQHF. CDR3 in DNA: TGTGCCAGCAGGGAAATATCGGGACAACGCAATCAGCCCCAGCATTTT.

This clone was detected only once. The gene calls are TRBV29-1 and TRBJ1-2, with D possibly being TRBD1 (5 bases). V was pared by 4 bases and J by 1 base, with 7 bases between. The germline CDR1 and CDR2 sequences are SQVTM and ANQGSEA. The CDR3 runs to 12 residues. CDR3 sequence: CSVGGVNYGYTF. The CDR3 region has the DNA TGCAGCGTTGGGGGGGTTAACTATGGCTACACCTTC.

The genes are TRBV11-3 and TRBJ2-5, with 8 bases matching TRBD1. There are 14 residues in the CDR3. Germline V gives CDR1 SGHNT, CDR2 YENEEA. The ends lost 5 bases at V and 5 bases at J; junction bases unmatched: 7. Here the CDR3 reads CASSLSGGAETQYF. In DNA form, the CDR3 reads TGTGCCAGCAGCCTATCAGGGGGCGCGGAGACCCAGTACTTC.

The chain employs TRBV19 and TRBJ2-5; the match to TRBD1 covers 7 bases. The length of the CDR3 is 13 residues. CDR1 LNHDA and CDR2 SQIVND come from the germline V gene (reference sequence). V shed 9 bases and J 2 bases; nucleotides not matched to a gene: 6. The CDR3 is CASSRTGQETQYF. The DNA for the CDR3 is TGTGCCAGCTCCCGGACAGGACAAGAGACCCAGTACTTC.

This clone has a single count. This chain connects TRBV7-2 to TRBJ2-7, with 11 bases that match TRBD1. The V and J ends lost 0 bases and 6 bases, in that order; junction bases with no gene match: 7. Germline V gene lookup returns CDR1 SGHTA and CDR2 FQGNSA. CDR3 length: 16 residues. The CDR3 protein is CASSLAGRTGGFEQYF. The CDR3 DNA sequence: TGTGCCAGCAGCTTAGCTGGCCGGACAGGGGGCTTCGAGCAGTACTTC.

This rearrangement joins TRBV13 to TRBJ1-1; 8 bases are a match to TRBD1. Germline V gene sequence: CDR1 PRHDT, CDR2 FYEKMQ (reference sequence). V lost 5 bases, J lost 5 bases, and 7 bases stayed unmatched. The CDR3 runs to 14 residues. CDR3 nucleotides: TGTGCCAGCAGCCCCTGGACAGGGCGGACTGAAGCTTTCTTT. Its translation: CASSPWTGRTEAFF.

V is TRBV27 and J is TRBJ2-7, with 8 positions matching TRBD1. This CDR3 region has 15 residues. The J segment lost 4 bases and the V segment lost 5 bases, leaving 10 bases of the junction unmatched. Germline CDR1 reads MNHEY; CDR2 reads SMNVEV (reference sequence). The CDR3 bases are TGTGCCAGCAGTGCCTCGGACAGGGCAGGTTACGAGCAGTACTTC. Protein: CASSASDRAGYEQYF.

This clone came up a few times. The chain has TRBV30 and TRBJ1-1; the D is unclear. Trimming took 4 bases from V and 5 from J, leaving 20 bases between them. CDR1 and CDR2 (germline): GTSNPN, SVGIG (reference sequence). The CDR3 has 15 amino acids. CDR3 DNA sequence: TGTGCCTGGAACCCTCGGGGTCTTGTAGGGACTGAAGCTTTCTTT. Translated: CAWNPRGLVGTEAFF. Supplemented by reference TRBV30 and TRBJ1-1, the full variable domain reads SQTIHQWPATLVQPVGSPLSLECTVEGTSNPNLYWYRQAAGRGLQLLFYSVGIGQISSEVPQNLSASRPQDRQFILSSKKLLLSDSGFYLCAWNPRGLVGTEAFFGQGTRLTVV.

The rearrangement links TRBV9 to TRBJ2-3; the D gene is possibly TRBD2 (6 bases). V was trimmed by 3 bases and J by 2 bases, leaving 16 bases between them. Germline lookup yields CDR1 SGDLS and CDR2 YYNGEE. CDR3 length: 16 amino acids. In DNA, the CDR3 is TGTGCCAGCAGCGAGACCGGGGGAGATCTCACAGATACGCAGTATTTT. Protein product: CASSETGGDLTDTQYF.

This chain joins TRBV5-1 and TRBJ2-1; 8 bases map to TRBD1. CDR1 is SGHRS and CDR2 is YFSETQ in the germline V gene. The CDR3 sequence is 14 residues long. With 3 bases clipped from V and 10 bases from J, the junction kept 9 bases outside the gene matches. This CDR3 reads CASSSPTGVDEQFF. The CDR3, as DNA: TGCGCCAGCAGCTCGCCGACAGGGGTGGACGAGCAGTTCTTC.

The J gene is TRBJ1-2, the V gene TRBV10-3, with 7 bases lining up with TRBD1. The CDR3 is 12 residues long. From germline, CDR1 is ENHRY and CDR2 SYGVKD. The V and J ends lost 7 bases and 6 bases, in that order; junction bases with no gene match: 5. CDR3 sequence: CAIKGGADGYTF. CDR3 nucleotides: TGTGCCATCAAAGGGGGCGCCGATGGCTACACCTTC.

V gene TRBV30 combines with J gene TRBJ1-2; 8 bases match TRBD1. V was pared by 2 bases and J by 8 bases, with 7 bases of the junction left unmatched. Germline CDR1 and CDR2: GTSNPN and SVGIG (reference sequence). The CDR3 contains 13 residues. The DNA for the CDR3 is TGTGCCTGGAGTTTCGACCAGGGGGCGGGCTACACCTTC. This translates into CAWSFDQGAGYTF.

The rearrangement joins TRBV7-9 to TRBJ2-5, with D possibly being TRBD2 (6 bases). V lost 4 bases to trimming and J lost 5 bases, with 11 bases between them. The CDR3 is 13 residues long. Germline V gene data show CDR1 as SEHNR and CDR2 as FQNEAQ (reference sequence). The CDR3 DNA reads TGTGCCAGCAGCTGGGGAGGCGGGGAGACCCAGTACTTC. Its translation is CASSWGGGETQYF.

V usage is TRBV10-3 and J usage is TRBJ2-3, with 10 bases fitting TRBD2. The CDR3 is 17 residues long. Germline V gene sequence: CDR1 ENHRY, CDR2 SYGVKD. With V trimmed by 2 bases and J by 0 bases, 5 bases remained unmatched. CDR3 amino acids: CAISERAGGVSTDTQYF. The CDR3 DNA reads TGTGCCATCAGTGAGAGAGCGGGGGGGGTGAGCACAGATACGCAGTATTTT.

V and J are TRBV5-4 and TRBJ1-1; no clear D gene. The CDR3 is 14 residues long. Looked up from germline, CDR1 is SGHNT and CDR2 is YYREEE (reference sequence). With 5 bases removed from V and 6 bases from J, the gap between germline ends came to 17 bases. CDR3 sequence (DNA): TGTGCCAGCAGACGTCCCGGGAGGATCGCTGAAGCTTTCTTT. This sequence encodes CASRRPGRIAEAFF.

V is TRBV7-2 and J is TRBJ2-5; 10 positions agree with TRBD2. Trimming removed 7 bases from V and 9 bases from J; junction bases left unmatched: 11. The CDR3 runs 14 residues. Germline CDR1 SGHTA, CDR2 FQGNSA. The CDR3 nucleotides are TGTGCCAGCAAGCTAGCGGGGGAGGGTGCGTCCCAGTACTTC. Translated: CASKLAGEGASQYF.

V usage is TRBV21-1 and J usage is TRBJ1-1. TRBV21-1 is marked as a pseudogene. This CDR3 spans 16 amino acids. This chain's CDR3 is CASSKGEKALNTEAFF. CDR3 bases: TGTGCCAGCAGCAAAGGAGAGAAAGCTTTGAACACTGAAGCTTTCTTT.

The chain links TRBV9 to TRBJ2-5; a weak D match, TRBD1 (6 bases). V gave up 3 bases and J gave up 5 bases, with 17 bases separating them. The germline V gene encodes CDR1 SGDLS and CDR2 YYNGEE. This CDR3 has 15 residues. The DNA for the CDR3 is TGTGCCAGCAGCGGCGGACCGGGACAAAGGGAGACCCAGTACTTC. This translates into CASSGGPGQRETQYF.